The 15 T cell receptor beta chains presented below share a single source sample, sequenced in a study of blood T cell repertoires in COVID-19. Generated by immunoSEQ multiplex PCR, the TCRdb table keeps only in-frame clones and is missing some. Of under 15,000 clones listed, about 90% are singletons. Sequenced sample: peripheral blood. These receptors all come from a woman aged 70-85 years with active COVID-19.

The chain is built from TRBV5-1 and TRBJ1-4; no firm D call. Germline loops: CDR1 SGHRS, CDR2 YFSETQ. The V end lost 0 bases, the J end lost 0 bases, and 3 bases lay between the germline ends. There are 14 residues in the CDR3. CDR3 in DNA: TGCGCCAGCAGCTTGGCAGCAACTAATGAAAAACTGTTTTTT. Translated: CASSLAATNEKLFF.

CDR3: CASSRLLAGELFF. Here the CDR3 DNA reads TGTGCCAGCTCACGTCTGTTAGCCGGGGAGCTGTTTTTT. V gene TRBV18 combines with J gene TRBJ2-2; D is unresolved. The CDR3 covers 13 residues. V lost 4 bases and J lost 6, with 9 bases in between. Germline CDR1 reads KGHSH; CDR2 reads LQKENI.

This clone showed up just once. The chain has TRBV5-1 and TRBJ2-7; D is undetermined. Trimming cost V 1 base and J 2 bases, with 4 bases left between them. CDR1 is SGHRS, CDR2 YFSETQ, per germline. This CDR3 spans 12 amino acids. CDR3 bases: TGCGCCAGCAGCTTGAGCACCTACGAGCAGTACTTC. This sequence encodes CASSLSTYEQYF.

The chain recombines TRBV5-1 with TRBJ2-5; TRBD1 matches at 8 bases. The CDR3 has 16 residues. The V gene's germline CDR1 is SGHRS and CDR2 YFSETQ. V shed 4 bases, J shed 5 bases, and the junction held 13 bases outside the gene matches. CDR3 DNA sequence: TGCGCCAGCAGCGTTAGTGGGCAGGGGGCGCGGGAGACCCAGTACTTC. Residues: CASSVSGQGARETQYF.

The chain carries TRBV19 and TRBJ2-3; D gene unclear. This CDR3 comprises 15 residues. CDR1 is LNHDA and CDR2 is SQIVND in the germline V gene (reference sequence). The V gene lost 3 bases and the J gene lost 2 bases, with 12 bases spanning the gap. The CDR3 DNA is TGTGCCAGTAGTATTCTTCCGGTTTTCACAGATACGCAGTATTTT. Translating gives CASSILPVFTDTQYF.

V usage is TRBV12-3 or TRBV12-4 and J usage is TRBJ2-2; D not certain. CDR3 length: 13 amino acids. Trimming took 6 bases from V and 6 from J, leaving 11 bases between them. This chain's CDR3 is CASRLLEAGELFF. The CDR3 DNA reads as TGTGCCAGCAGACTCCTAGAGGCCGGGGAGCTGTTTTTT.

The chain links TRBV21-1 to TRBJ2-1; the D call TRBD2 from the table was never checked on the DNA. TRBV21-1 has pseudogene status. CDR3 size: 16 residues. The CDR3 DNA sequence: TGTGCCAGCAGCAAAGGAGGACTCGGCTCCTACAATGAGCAGTTCTTC. Its translation is CASSKGGLGSYNEQFF.

In DNA, the CDR3 is TGTGCCAGCAGTTCAACAGGGCTGACTGAAGCTTTCTTT. Amino acids: CASSSTGLTEAFF. The rearrangement uses TRBV12-3 or TRBV12-4 and TRBJ1-1; a possible D gene is TRBD1 (6 bases). V was trimmed by 4 bases and J by 5 bases, leaving 11 bases between them. The CDR3 loop spans 13 amino acids.

The chain has TRBV7-2 and TRBJ2-7; TRBD1 matches 7 bases. V was clipped by 0 bases and J by 4 bases; unmatched bases: 3. Germline V gives CDR1 SGHTA, CDR2 FQGNSA. This CDR3 is 14 amino acids long. The CDR3 coding sequence is TGTGCCAGCAGCTTAGCAGGGGACAGATACGAGCAGTACTTC. Protein sequence: CASSLAGDRYEQYF.

The chain links TRBV6-5 to TRBJ1-1; 8 nucleotides align to TRBD1. J gave up 1 base and V 0 bases, and 4 bases lay outside the gene matches. There are 16 residues in the CDR3. Germline V CDR1 and CDR2: MNHEY, SVGAGI. CDR3 region: CASSYSLTGGNTEAFF. The CDR3 DNA follows: TGTGCCAGCAGTTACTCCCTAACAGGGGGGAACACTGAAGCTTTCTTT.

The genes are TRBV28 and TRBJ1-4; 7 bases line up with TRBD1. In germline, CDR1 is MDHEN, CDR2 SYDVKM. V was pared by 3 bases and J by 0 bases, with 1 base of the junction left unmatched. The CDR3 consists of 15 residues. For the CDR3, the DNA is TGTGCCAGCAGTTTTGACAGGGCAACTAATGAAAAACTGTTTTTT. Translating it yields CASSFDRATNEKLFF.

This chain joins TRBV10-3 and TRBJ2-7, with D perhaps matching TRBD2 (5 bases). The CDR3 sequence is 16 residues long. Germline CDR1 reads ENHRY; CDR2 reads SYGVKD. Trimming took off 4 bases at V and 3 bases at J, with 19 bases between the two ends. The CDR3 spells CAISAPTSKGSYEQYF. DNA for the CDR3: TGTGCCATCAGTGCGCCCACCTCGAAAGGGAGCTACGAGCAGTACTTC.

The V gene is TRBV24-1, the J gene TRBJ2-1, with TRBD2 as a possible D gene (6 bases). V was shortened by 4 bases and J by 0 bases, with 12 bases between the two germline ends. The V gene's germline CDR1 is KGHDR and CDR2 SFDVKD. The CDR3 has 16 residues. As DNA, the CDR3 is TGTGCCACCAGTGACCTACTAGCTAGCTCCTACAATGAGCAGTTCTTC. It codes for CATSDLLASSYNEQFF.

V gene TRBV10-1 combines with J gene TRBJ2-1; TRBD2 aligns across 11 bases. The CDR3 has 16 amino acids. Germline V gene sequence: CDR1 WNHNN, CDR2 SYGVQD (reference sequence). The V gene end was trimmed by 0 bases and the J gene end by 7 bases; junction bases not matched to a gene: 5. The CDR3 nucleotides read TGCGCCAGCAGTGAGTCCGGGACTAGCGGAGTGAATGAGCAGTTCTTC. Translation: CASSESGTSGVNEQFF.

This clone was seen once. The chain uses TRBV30 and TRBJ2-7; the D gene is possibly TRBD1 (6 bases). The CDR3 length is 15 residues. Trimming shortened V by 0 bases and J by 1 base, and 13 bases separated the two germline ends. In germline, CDR1 is GTSNPN, CDR2 SVGIG (reference sequence). CDR3 amino acids: CAWSVQGQRSYEQYF. CDR3 nucleotide sequence: TGTGCCTGGAGTGTACAAGGACAGAGATCCTACGAGCAGTACTTC.